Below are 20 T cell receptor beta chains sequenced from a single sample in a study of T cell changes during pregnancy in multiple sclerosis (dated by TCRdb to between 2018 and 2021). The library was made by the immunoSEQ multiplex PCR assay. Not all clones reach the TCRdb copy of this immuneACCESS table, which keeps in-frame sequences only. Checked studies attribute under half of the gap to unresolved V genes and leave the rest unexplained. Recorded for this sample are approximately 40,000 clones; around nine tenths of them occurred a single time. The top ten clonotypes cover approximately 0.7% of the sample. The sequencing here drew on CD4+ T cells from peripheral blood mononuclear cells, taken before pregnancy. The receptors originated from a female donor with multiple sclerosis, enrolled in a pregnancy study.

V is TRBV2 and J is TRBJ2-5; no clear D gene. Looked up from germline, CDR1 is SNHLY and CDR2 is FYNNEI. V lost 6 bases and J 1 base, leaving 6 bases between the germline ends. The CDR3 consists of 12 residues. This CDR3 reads CASSRGQETQYF. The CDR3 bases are TGTGCCAGCAGCAGAGGCCAAGAGACCCAGTACTTC.

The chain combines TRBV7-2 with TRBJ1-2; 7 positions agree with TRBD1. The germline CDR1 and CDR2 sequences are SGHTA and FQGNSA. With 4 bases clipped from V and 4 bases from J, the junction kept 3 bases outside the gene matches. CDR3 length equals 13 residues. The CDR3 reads CASSWDSVYGYTF. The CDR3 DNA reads TGTGCCAGCAGCTGGGACAGTGTCTATGGCTACACCTTC. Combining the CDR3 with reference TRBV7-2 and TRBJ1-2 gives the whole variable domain GAGVSQSPSNKVTEKGKDVELRCDPISGHTALYWYRQSLGQGLEFLIYFQGNSAPDKSGLPSDRFSAERTGGSVSTLTIQRTQQEDSAVYLCASSWDSVYGYTFGSGTRLTVV.

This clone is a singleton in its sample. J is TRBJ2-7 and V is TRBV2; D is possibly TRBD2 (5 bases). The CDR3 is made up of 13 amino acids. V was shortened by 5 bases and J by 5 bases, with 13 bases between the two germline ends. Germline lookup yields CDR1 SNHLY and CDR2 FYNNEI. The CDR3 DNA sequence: TGTGCCAGCAGTTATCGGGGATCGGACGAGCAGTACTTC. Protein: CASSYRGSDEQYF.

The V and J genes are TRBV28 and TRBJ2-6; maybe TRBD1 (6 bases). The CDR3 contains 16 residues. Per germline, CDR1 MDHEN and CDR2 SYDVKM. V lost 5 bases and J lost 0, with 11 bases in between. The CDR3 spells CASSRTGSSGANVLTF. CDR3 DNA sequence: TGTGCCAGCAGTCGCACAGGGAGCTCTGGGGCCAACGTCCTGACTTTC.

The CDR3 reads CATSRDGGRGVAYGYTF. The CDR3 DNA is TGTGCCACCAGCAGAGATGGGGGCCGGGGGGTGGCCTATGGCTACACCTTC. The gene calls are TRBV15 and TRBJ1-2; TRBD1 is a possible D gene (6 bases). Germline V gives CDR1 LNHNV, CDR2 YYDKDF (reference sequence). The CDR3 has 17 residues. V dropped 0 bases and J dropped 4 bases, with 18 bases sitting between them.

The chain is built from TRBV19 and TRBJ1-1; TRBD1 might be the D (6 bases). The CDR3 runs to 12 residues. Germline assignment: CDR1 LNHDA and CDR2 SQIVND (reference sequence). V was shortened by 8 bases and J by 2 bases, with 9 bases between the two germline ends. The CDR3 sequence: CASSDSNTEAFF. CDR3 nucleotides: TGTGCCAGTTCGGACAGCAACACTGAAGCTTTCTTT.

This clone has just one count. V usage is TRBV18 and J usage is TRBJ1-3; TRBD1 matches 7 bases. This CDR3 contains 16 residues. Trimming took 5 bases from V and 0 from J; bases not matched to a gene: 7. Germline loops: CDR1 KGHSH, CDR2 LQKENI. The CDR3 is CASSTGQASSGNTIYF. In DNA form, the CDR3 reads TGTGCCAGCTCAACAGGACAGGCGAGCTCTGGAAACACCATATATTTT.

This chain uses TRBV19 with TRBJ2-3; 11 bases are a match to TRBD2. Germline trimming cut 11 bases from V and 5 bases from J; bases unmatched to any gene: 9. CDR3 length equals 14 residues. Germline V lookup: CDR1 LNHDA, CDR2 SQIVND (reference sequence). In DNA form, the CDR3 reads TGTGCCGCCAAGACTAGCGGGGCGGGAGATACGCAGTATTTT. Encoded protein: CAAKTSGAGDTQYF.

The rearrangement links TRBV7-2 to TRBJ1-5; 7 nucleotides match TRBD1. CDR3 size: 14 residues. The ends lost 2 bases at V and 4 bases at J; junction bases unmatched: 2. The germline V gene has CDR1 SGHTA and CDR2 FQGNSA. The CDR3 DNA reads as TGTGCCAGCAGCTTATTGGGACAGAATCAGCCCCAGCATTTT. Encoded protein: CASSLLGQNQPQHF.

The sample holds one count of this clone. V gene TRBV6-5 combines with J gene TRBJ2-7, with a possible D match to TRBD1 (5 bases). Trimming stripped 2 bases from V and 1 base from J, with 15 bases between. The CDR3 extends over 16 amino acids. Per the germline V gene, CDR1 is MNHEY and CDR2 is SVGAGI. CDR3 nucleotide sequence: TGTGCCAGCAGTTACATTGGGGCGGTATCATCCTACGAGCAGTACTTC. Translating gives CASSYIGAVSSYEQYF.

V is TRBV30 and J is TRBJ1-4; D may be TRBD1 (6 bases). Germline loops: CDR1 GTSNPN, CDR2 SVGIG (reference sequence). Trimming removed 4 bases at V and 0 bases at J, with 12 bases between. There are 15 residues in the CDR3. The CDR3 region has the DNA TGTGCCTGGAACCCGGGACAAGCAACTAATGAAAAACTGTTTTTT. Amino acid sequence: CAWNPGQATNEKLFF.

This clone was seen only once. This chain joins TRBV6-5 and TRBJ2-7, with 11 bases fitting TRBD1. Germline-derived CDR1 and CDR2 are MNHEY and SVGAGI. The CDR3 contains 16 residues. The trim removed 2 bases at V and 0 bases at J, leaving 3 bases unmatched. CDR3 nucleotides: TGTGCCAGCAGTTACGTCGGGACAGGGGGCTCCTACGAGCAGTACTTC. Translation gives CASSYVGTGGSYEQYF.

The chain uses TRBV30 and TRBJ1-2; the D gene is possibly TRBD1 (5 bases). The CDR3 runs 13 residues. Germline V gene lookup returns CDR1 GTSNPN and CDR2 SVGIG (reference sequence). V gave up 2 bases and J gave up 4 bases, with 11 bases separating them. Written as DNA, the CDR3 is TGTGCCTGGAGTTTAGGAGGGACCTATGGCTACACCTTC. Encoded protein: CAWSLGGTYGYTF. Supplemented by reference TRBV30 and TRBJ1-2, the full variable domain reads SQTIHQWPATLVQPVGSPLSLECTVEGTSNPNLYWYRQAAGRGLQLLFYSVGIGQISSEVPQNLSASRPQDRQFILSSKKLLLSDSGFYLCAWSLGGTYGYTFGSGTRLTVV.

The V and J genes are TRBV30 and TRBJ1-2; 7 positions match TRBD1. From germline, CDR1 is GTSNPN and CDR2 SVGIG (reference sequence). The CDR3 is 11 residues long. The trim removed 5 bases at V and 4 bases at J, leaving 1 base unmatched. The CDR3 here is CAWGTAYGYTF. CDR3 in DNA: TGTGCCTGGGGGACAGCCTATGGCTACACCTTC. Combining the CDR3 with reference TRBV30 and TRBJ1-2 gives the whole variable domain SQTIHQWPATLVQPVGSPLSLECTVEGTSNPNLYWYRQAAGRGLQLLFYSVGIGQISSEVPQNLSASRPQDRQFILSSKKLLLSDSGFYLCAWGTAYGYTFGSGTRLTVV.

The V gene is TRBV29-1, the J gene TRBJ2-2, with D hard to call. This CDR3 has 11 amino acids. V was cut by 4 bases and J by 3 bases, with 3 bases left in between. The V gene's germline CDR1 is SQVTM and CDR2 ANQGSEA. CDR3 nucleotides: TGCAGCGTTGCAGACACCGGGGAGCTGTTTTTT. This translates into CSVADTGELFF.

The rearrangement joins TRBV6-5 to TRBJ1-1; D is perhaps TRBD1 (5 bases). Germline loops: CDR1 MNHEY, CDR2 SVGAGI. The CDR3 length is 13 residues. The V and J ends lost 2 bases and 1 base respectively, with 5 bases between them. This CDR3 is CASSYTGNTEAFF. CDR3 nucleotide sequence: TGTGCCAGCAGTTACACAGGGAACACTGAAGCTTTCTTT.

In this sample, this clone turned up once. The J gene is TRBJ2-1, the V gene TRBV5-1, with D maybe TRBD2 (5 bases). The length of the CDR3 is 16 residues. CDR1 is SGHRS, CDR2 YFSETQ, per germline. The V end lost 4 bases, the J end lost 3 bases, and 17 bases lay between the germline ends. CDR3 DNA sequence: TGCGCCAGCAGCCCCACGAGAGGGAATTACTACAATGAGCAGTTCTTC. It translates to CASSPTRGNYYNEQFF.

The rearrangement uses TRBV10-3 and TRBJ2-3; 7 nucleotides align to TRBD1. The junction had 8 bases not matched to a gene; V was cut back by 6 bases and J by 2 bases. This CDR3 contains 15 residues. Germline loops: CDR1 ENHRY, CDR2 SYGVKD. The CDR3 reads CAISGTVAHTDTQYF. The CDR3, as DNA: TGTGCCATCAGCGGGACAGTGGCGCACACAGATACGCAGTATTTT.

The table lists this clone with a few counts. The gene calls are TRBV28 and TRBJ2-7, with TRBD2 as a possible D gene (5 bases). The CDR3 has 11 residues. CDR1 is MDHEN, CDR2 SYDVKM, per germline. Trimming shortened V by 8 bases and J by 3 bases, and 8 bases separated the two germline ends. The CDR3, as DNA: TGTGCCAGCGGACTCCACTACGAGCAGTACTTC. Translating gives CASGLHYEQYF.

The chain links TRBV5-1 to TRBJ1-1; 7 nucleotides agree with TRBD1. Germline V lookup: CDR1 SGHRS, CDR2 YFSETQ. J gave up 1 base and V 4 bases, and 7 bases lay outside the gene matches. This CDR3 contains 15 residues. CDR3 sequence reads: CASSTTGTANTEAFF. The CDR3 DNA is TGCGCCAGCAGCACAACCGGGACAGCGAACACTGAAGCTTTCTTT. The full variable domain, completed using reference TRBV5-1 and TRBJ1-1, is KAGVTQTPRYLIKTRGQQVTLSCSPISGHRSVSWYQQTPGQGLQFLFEYFSETQRNKGNFPGRFSGRQFSNSRSEMNVSTLELGDSALYLCASSTTGTANTEAFFGQGTRLTVV.